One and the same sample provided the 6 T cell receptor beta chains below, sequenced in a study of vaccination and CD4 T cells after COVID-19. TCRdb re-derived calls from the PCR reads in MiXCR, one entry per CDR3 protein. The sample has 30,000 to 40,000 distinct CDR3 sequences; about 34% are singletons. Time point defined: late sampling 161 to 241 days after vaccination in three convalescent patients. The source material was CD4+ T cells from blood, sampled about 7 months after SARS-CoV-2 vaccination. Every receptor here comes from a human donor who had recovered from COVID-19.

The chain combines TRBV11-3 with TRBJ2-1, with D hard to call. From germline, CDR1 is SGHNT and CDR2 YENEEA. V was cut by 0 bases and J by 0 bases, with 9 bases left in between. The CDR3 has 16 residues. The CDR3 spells CASSLEARPSYNEQFF. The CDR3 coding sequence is TGTGCCAGCAGCTTAGAGGCTAGGCCCTCCTACAATGAGCAGTTCTTC.

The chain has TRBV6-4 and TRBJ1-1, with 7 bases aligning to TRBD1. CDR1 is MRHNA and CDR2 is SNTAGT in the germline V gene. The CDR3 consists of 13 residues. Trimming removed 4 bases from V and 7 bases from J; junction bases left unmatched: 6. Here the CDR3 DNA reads TGTGCCAGCAGTGTTCTCAGGGGGGGTGAAGCTTTCTTT. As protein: CASSVLRGGEAFF.

The CDR3 DNA reads as TGTGCCAGCAGTTTAGGGTATAACTATGGCTACACCTTC. This translates into CASSLGYNYGYTF. The chain uses TRBV27 and TRBJ1-2; D gene uncertain. V dropped 2 bases and J dropped 1 base, with 5 bases sitting between them. Germline V gene data show CDR1 as MNHEY and CDR2 as SMNVEV (reference sequence). This CDR3 region has 13 residues.

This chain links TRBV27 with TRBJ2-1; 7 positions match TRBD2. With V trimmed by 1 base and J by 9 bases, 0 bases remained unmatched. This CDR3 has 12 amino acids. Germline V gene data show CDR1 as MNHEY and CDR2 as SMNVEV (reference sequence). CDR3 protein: CASSLWGGEQFF. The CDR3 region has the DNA TGTGCCAGCAGTTTATGGGGGGGTGAGCAGTTCTTC.

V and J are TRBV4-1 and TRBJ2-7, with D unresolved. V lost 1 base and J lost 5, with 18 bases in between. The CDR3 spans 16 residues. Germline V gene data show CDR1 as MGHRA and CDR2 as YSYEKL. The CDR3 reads CASSQVNMGWADEQYF. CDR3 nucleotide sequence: TGCGCCAGCAGCCAAGTGAATATGGGGTGGGCGGACGAGCAGTACTTC.

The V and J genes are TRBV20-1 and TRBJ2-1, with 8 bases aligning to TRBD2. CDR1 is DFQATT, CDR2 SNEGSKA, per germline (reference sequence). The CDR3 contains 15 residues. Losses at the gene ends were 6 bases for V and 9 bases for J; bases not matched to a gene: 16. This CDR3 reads CSAPGESGSSGEQFF. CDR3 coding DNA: TGCAGTGCCCCTGGAGAGAGCGGGAGTTCGGGTGAGCAGTTCTTC.